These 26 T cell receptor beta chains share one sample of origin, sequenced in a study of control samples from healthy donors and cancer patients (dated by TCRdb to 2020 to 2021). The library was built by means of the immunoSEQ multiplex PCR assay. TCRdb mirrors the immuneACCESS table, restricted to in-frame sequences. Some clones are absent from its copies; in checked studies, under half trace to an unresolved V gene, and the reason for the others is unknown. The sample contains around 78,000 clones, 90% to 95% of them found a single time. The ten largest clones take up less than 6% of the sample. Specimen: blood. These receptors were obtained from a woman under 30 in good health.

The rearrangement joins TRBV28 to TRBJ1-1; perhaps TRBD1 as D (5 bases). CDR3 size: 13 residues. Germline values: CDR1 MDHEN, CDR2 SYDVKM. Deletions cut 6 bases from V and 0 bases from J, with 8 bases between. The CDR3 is CASRGRMNTEAFF. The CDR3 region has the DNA TGTGCCAGCAGGGGACGGATGAACACTGAAGCTTTCTTT.

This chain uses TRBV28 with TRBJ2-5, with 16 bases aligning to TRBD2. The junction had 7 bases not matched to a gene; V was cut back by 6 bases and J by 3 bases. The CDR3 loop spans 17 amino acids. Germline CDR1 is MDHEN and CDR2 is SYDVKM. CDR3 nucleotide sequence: TGTGCCAGCAGCAGACACGGGACTAGCGGGGGGGAAGAGACCCAGTACTTC. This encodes CASSRHGTSGGEETQYF.

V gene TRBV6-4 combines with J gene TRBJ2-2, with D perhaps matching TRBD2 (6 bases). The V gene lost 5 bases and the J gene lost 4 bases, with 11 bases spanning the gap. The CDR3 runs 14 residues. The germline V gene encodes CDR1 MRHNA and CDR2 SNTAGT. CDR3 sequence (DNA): TGTGCCAGCAGTTCACGGACTACCACCGGGGAGCTGTTTTTT. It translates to CASSSRTTTGELFF.

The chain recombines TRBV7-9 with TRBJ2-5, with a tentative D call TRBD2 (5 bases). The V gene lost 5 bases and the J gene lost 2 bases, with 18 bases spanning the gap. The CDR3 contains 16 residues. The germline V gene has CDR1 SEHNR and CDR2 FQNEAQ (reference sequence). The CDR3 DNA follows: TGTGCCAGCAGCGTAGAAAGGACTCTGGTGCAAGAGACCCAGTACTTC. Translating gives CASSVERTLVQETQYF.

CDR3 sequence: CASSKPGQRNTGELFF. The CDR3 region has the DNA TGTGCCAGCAGTAAACCAGGACAGCGAAACACCGGGGAGCTGTTTTTT. This chain links TRBV6-6 with TRBJ2-2; possible D gene TRBD1, 6 bases. This CDR3 is 16 amino acids long. CDR1 is MNHNY, CDR2 SVGAGI, per germline (reference sequence). Trimming removed 5 bases at V and 2 bases at J, with 15 bases between.

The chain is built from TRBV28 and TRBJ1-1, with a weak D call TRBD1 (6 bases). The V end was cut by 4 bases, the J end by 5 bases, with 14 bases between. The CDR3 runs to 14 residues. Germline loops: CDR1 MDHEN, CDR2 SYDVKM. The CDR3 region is CASSYEDSRTEAFF. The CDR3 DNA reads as TGTGCCAGCAGTTACGAGGACAGCCGGACTGAAGCTTTCTTT.

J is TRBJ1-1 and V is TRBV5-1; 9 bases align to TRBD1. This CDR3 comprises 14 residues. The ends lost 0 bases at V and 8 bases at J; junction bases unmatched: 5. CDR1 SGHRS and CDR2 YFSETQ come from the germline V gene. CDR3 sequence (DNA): TGCGCCAGCAGCTTGGCGGGAGGGACAGGGGAAGCTTTCTTT. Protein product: CASSLAGGTGEAFF.

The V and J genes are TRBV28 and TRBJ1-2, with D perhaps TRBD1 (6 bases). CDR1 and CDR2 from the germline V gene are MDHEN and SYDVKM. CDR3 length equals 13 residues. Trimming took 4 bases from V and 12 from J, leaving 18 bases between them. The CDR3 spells CASSSQGLGSNTF. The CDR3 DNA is TGTGCCAGCAGTTCCCAGGGGTTGGGAAGTAACACCTTC.

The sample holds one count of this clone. The CDR3 coding sequence is TGTGCCAGCAGTAAAGGCAGACTAGAAGCTTTCTTT. It codes for CASSKGRLEAFF. This rearrangement joins TRBV12-3 or TRBV12-4 to TRBJ1-1; D gene ambiguous. The CDR3 has 12 residues. Trimming removed 5 bases at V and 8 bases at J, with 12 bases between.

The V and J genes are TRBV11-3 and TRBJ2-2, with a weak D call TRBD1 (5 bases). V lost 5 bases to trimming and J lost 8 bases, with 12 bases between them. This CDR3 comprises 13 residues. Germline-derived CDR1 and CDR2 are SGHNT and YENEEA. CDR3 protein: CASSDSRVGELFF. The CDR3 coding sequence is TGTGCCAGCAGCGACAGTCGGGTTGGGGAGCTGTTTTTT.

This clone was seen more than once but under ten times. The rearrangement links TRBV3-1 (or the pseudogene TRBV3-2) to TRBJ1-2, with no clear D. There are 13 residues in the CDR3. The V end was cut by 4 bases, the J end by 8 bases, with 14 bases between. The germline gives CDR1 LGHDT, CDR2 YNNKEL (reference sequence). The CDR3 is CASSRDFGSGYTF. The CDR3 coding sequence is TGTGCCAGCAGCCGCGATTTTGGCTCCGGCTACACCTTC.

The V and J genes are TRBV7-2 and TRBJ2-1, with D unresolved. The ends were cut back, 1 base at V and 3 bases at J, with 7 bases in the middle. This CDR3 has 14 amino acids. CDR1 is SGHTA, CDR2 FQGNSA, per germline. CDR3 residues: CASSLVVGYNEQFF. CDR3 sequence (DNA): TGTGCCAGCAGCTTAGTGGTTGGCTACAATGAGCAGTTCTTC.

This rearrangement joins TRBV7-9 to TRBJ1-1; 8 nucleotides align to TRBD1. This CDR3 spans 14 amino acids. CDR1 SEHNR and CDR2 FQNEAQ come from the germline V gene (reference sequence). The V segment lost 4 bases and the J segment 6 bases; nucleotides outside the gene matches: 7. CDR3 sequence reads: CASSSDQGAAEAFF. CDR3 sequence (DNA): TGTGCCAGCAGCTCGGACCAGGGGGCGGCTGAAGCTTTCTTT. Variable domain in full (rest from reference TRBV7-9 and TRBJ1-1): DTGVSQNPRHKITKRGQNVTFRCDPISEHNRLYWYRQTLGQGPEFLTYFQNEAQLEKSRLLSDRFSAERPKGSFSTLEIQRTEQGDSAMYLCASSSDQGAAEAFFGQGTRLTVV.

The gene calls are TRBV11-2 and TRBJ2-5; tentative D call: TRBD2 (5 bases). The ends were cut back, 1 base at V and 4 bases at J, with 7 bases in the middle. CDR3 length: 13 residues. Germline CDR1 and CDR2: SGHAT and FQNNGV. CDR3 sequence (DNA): TGTGCCAGCAGCTTAGTTCGGGGAGAGACCCAGTACTTC. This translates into CASSLVRGETQYF.

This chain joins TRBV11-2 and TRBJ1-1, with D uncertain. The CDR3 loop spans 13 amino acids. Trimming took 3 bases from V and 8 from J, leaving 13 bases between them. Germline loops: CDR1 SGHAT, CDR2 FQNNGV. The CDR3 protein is CASSFKLGSEAFF. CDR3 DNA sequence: TGTGCCAGCAGCTTCAAATTGGGGTCGGAAGCTTTCTTT.

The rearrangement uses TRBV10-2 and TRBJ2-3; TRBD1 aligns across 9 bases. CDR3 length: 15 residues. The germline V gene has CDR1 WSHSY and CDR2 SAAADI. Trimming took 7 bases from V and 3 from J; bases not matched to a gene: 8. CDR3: CASTLRDRETDTQYF. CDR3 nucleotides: TGCGCCAGCACCCTCCGGGACAGGGAAACAGATACGCAGTATTTT.

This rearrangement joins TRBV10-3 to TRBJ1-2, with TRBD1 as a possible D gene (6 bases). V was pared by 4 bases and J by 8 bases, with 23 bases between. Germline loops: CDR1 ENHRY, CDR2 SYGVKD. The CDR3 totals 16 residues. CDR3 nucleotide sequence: TGTGCCATCAGTGGCAGTCAGGGCAGGGGTGTTTCGGGCTACACCTTC. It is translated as CAISGSQGRGVSGYTF.

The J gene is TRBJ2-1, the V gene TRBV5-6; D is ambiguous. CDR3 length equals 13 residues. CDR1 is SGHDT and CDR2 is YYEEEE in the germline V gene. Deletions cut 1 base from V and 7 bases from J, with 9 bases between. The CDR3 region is CASSLPGMNEQFF. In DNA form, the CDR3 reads TGTGCCAGCAGCTTGCCAGGTATGAATGAGCAGTTCTTC.

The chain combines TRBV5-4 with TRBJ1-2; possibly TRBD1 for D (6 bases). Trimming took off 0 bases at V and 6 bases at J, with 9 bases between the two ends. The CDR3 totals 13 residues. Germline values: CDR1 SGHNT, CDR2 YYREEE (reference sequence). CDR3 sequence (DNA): TGTGCCAGCAGCTTGGTTCGACAGGATGGCTACACCTTC. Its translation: CASSLVRQDGYTF.

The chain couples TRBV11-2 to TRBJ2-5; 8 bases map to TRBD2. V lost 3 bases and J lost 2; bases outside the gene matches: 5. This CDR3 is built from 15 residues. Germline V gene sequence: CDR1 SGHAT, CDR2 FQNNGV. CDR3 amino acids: CASSFPGLGQETQYF. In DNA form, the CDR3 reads TGTGCCAGCAGCTTCCCGGGACTAGGTCAAGAGACCCAGTACTTC.

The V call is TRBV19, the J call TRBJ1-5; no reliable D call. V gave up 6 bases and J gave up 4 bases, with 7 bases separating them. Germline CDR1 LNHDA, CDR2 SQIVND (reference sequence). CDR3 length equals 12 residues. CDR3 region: CASRKFNQPQHF. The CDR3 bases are TGTGCCAGTAGGAAATTTAATCAGCCCCAGCATTTT.

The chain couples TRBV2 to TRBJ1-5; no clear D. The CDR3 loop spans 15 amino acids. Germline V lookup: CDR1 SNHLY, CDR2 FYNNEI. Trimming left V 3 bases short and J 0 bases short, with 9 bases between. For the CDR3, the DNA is TGTGCCAGCAGTGATTACGGTTATAGCAATCAGCCCCAGCATTTT. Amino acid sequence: CASSDYGYSNQPQHF.

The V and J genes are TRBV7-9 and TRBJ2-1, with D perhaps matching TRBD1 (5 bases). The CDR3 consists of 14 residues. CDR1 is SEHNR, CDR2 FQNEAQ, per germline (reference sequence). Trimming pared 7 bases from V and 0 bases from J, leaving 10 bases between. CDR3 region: CASNIDSSYNEQFF. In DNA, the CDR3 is TGTGCCAGCAACATAGACAGCTCCTACAATGAGCAGTTCTTC.

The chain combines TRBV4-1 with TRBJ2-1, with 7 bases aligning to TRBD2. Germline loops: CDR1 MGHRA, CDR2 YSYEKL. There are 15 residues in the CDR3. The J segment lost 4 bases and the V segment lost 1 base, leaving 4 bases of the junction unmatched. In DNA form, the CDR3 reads TGCGCCAGCAGCCAAGCTAGCGGAAGTTACAATGAGCAGTTCTTC. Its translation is CASSQASGSYNEQFF.

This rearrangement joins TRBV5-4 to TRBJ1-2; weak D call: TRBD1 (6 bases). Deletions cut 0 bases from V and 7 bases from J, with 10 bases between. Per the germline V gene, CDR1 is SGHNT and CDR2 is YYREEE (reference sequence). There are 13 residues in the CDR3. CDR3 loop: CASSLDRAGGYTF. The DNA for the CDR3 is TGTGCCAGCAGCTTGGACAGGGCAGGTGGCTACACCTTC.

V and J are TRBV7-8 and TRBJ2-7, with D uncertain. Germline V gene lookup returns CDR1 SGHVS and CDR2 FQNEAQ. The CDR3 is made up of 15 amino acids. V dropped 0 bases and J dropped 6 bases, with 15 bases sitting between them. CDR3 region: CASSLADGLDPEQYF. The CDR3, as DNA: TGTGCCAGCAGCTTAGCTGACGGGCTCGATCCCGAGCAGTACTTC.